Below are 9 T cell receptor beta chains sequenced from a single sample in a study of a mutant IDH1 vaccine in newly diagnosed glioma. Regarding time point: week 5, during vaccination. A 20-mer mutant IDH1 peptide at 300 ug was injected subcutaneously with topical imiquimod. The table came from immunoSEQ multiplex PCR; TCRdb's copy has only in-frame clones and leaves some out. The profile shows around 56,000 clones, roughly 80% of them singletons. Antigens of these TCRs are unknown. Source: PBMCs, taken from a glioma patient whose treatment included an IDH1 peptide vaccine. Receptor source: a woman aged 18-29 years with glioma. Some clones in this sample may be carry-over from other donors' samples.

The chain links TRBV5-1 to TRBJ1-5; D gene uncertain. The CDR3 totals 14 residues. Germline values: CDR1 SGHRS, CDR2 YFSETQ. Trimming stripped 0 bases from V and 0 bases from J, with 4 bases between. The CDR3, as DNA: TGCGCCAGCAGCTTGGGAAATAGCAATCAGCCCCAGCATTTT. Protein product: CASSLGNSNQPQHF.

This chain connects TRBV4-3 to TRBJ2-3; D might be TRBD2 (7 bases). There are 18 residues in the CDR3. CDR1 and CDR2 from the germline V gene are LGHNA and YSLEER. V dropped 1 base and J dropped 2 bases, with 19 bases sitting between them. CDR3 nucleotides: TGCGCCAGCAGCCAAGGTGGTTGGGGGGGGCCTACCACAGATACGCAGTATTTT. This translates into CASSQGGWGGPTTDTQYF.

The rearrangement links TRBV19 to TRBJ1-2; 9 positions match TRBD1. V lost 4 bases to trimming and J lost 7 bases; unmatched junction nucleotides: 10. Germline values: CDR1 LNHDA, CDR2 SQIVND (reference sequence). The CDR3 contains 15 residues. As DNA, the CDR3 is TGTGCCAGTAGTACCGCCGGGACAGGGATCGGTGGCTACACCTTC. Protein: CASSTAGTGIGGYTF.

This clone has just a few counts. The J gene is TRBJ2-6, the V gene TRBV30; maybe TRBD2 (5 bases). Trimming took 4 bases from V and 0 from J, leaving 10 bases between them. The length of the CDR3 is 15 residues. Germline CDR1 is GTSNPN and CDR2 is SVGIG (reference sequence). The CDR3 nucleotides are TGTGCCTGGATGGCTGGGAGCTCTGGGGCCAACGTCCTGACTTTC. This codes for CAWMAGSSGANVLTF.

This clone was recorded once. The rearrangement links TRBV7-8 to TRBJ1-1; tentative D call: TRBD1 (5 bases). Germline CDR1 is SGHVS and CDR2 is FQNEAQ. Trimming removed 2 bases from V and 2 bases from J, with 21 bases in between. The CDR3 extends over 18 amino acids. CDR3: CASSLKYFSDRLNTEAFF. In DNA, the CDR3 is TGTGCCAGCAGCTTAAAGTATTTTAGTGACAGATTAAACACTGAAGCTTTCTTT.

This clone showed up just once. The chain combines TRBV2 with TRBJ2-7; 9 bases are shared with TRBD1. The germline V gene encodes CDR1 SNHLY and CDR2 FYNNEI. V trimming: 7 bases; J trimming: 4 bases; junction bases outside the gene matches: 5. This CDR3 has 13 amino acids. The CDR3 is CASTDRGLYEQYF. The CDR3 DNA sequence: TGTGCCAGCACCGACAGGGGGTTGTACGAGCAGTACTTC.

The chain joins TRBV29-1 to TRBJ2-7, with D uncertain. The closer fit of TRBJ2-5 to the DNA end suggests the J call may be wrong. CDR3 size: 12 residues. Per germline, CDR1 SQVTM and CDR2 ANQGSEA. CDR3 region: CSVVWYQETQYF. The CDR3 region has the DNA TGCAGCGTTGTCTGGTACCAAGAGACCCAGTACTTC.

The chain couples TRBV6-6 to TRBJ2-5, with D uncertain. CDR1 and CDR2 from the germline V gene are MNHNY and SVGAGI (reference sequence). V dropped 6 bases and J dropped 5 bases, with 16 bases sitting between them. There are 14 residues in the CDR3. This chain's CDR3 is CASRALSPRETQYF. DNA of the CDR3: TGTGCCAGCAGGGCGTTATCCCCCCGGGAGACCCAGTACTTC.

This clone was counted only a few times. The same CDR3 also results from other DNA sequences found in this sample. The chain joins TRBV30 to TRBJ1-1; D unclear. Trimming removed 5 bases from V and 2 bases from J, with 9 bases in between. The germline CDR1 and CDR2 sequences are GTSNPN and SVGIG (reference sequence). This CDR3 spans 12 amino acids. CDR3 residues: CAWGPTNTEAFF. As DNA, the CDR3 is TGTGCCTGGGGTCCTACTAACACTGAAGCTTTCTTT.